Listed below are T cell receptor beta chains from one sample, sequenced in a study of tumor-infiltrating lymphocytes in primary liver carcinoma. TCRdb called the multiplex PCR reads again in MiXCR, with one record for every CDR3 protein. The data show 310,000 or so distinct CDR3 sequences, roughly three fifths seen once. The sample taken for sequencing was peripheral blood. Receptors were obtained from a woman aged 25 to 39 with primary liver carcinoma and hepatitis B virus infection. CDR3s include the opening cysteine and the closing phenylalanine or tryptophan. Each record gives: clone size, D gene, V gene, J gene, CDR3 DNA, CDR3 protein. The D gene is left open where the match is weak. Expanded clones are given a class, and other clones once, few, many or no size at all.

>many|TRBD1|TRBV5-1|TRBJ2-1
TGCGCCAGCACAAAAAATTCCCATACAGGGGCTGAAGAGCAGTTCTTC
CASTKNSHTGAEEQFF
>-|TRBD1|TRBV6-5|TRBJ1-2
TGTACCAGCAGCGTGACAGGGGGAAATGGCTACACCTTC
CTSSVTGGNGYTF
>-|TRBD1|TRBV5-4|TRBJ2-3
TGTGCCAGCAGCTTCCTAGCAACGAGGGGGCGCCCAGATATGCAGTATTTT
CASSFLATRGRPDMQYF
>many|TRBD1|TRBV12-3/TRBV12-4|TRBJ1-6
TGTGCCAGCAGTCCCCGGACAGGAACAAATTCACCCCTCCACTTT
CASSPRTGTNSPLHF
>-|TRBD2|TRBV11-2|TRBJ2-1
TGTGCCAGCAGCTTAGGGACTAGCAAGAACCGAAATGAGCGGTTCTTC
CASSLGTSKNRNERFF
>few|-|TRBV6-5|TRBJ1-4
TGTGCCAGCAAAGACGCAGGATGGGATGAAAAACTGTTTTTT
CASKDAGWDEKLFF
>many|TRBD1|TRBV6-2/TRBV6-3|TRBJ2-3
TGTGCCAGCAGTGGGCTCGACAGGGGGCATGCAGATACGCAGTATTTT
CASSGLDRGHADTQYF
>-|-|TRBV29-1|TRBJ2-3
TGCATCGTTCCTTCGACAAGATACACAGATACGCAGTATTTT
CIVPSTRYTDTQYF
>-|TRBD1|TRBV12-3/TRBV12-4|TRBJ1-2
TGTGCCAGCAGTCAGGGGGCGGGCGGCTACACCTTC
CASSQGAGGYTF
>-|-|TRBV11-2|TRBJ2-7
TGTGCCAGCAGCTTACACAGGGCCTCCTACGGGCAGTACTTC
CASSLHRASYGQYF
>-|TRBD1|TRBV12-3/TRBV12-4|TRBJ2-2
TGTGCCAGCAGTCTCCCCGTGACAGGGCACACCGGGGAGCTGTTTTTT
CASSLPVTGHTGELFF
>few|-|TRBV6-5|TRBJ2-7
TGTGCCATCTCGGGGACTTCAAGCCTCTCCTACGAGCAGTACTTC
CAISGTSSLSYEQYF
>-|-|TRBV5-4|TRBJ1-2
TGTGCCAGCAGCTTGGCCGGCAAGAACTATGGCTACACCTTC
CASSLAGKNYGYTF
>-|-|TRBV6-5|TRBJ1-6
TGTGCCAGCAGCTACGGCGTGGAGGTCATACCACCCCTCCACTTT
CASSYGVEVIPPLHF
>-|TRBD1|TRBV7-9|TRBJ1-5
TGTGCCAGCTGCTTAGGGACAGGGGTTCGGCCCCAGCATTTT
CASCLGTGVRPQHF
>few|TRBD1|TRBV5-5|TRBJ2-7
TGTGCCAGCAGCCCCGGACAGGTCAGCTCCTACGAGCAGTACTTC
CASSPGQVSSYEQYF
>-|TRBD1|TRBV6-2/TRBV6-3|TRBJ2-3
TGTGCCAGCGAATCTCCGAGGGGGCTAGATACGCAGTATTTT
CASESPRGLDTQYF
>-|-|TRBV6-5|TRBJ2-5
TGTGCCAGCATCCAGGGGCGGACCCAGTACTTC
CASIQGRTQYF
>few|-|TRBV6-5|TRBJ1-1
TGTGCCAGCAGTACACAGGGTAGGACTGAAGCTTTCTTT
CASSTQGRTEAFF
>-|-|TRBV7-9|TRBJ1-1
TGTGCCAGCAGGGGAGAGGGGAGCCCTGAAGCTTTCTTT
CASRGEGSPEAFF
>-|-|TRBV13|TRBJ1-4
TGTGCCAGCAGCTTGAGGGAAAAACTGTTTTTT
CASSLREKLFF
>few|TRBD2|TRBV7-8|TRBJ2-7
TGTGCCAGCAGCCCCGGACTAGCGGGAGGCGCCTACGAGCAGTACTTC
CASSPGLAGGAYEQYF
>many|-|TRBV12-3/TRBV12-4|TRBJ1-1
TGTGCCAGCAGCTGGAGTGCCCCTAACACTGAAGCTTTCTTT
CASSWSAPNTEAFF
>few|TRBD1|TRBV30|TRBJ2-7
TGTGCCTGGAGTGTGACAGGGTACGAGCAGTACTTC
CAWSVTGYEQYF
>-|-|TRBV7-9|TRBJ2-5
TGTGCCAGCCGTCTTGGAGGGGTCCTAAGAGAGACCCAGTACTTC
CASRLGGVLRETQYF
>-|-|TRBV24-1|TRBJ2-1
TGTGCCACCAGTGATGCCCGGGGAACGAGCTCCTACAATGAGCAGTTCTTC
CATSDARGTSSYNEQFF
>-|-|TRBV6-2/TRBV6-3|TRBJ1-5
TGTGCCATCAGACCTTCAGGGTACAATCAGCCCCAGCATTTT
CAIRPSGYNQPQHF
>-|TRBD1|TRBV30|TRBJ1-2
TGTGCCTGGAGTAGGGACAGGGGATCGTATGGCTACACCTTC
CAWSRDRGSYGYTF
>many|-|TRBV11-3|TRBJ2-1
TGTGCCAGCAGCCGACATGACAATGAGCAGTTCTTC
CASSRHDNEQFF
>-|-|TRBV9|TRBJ2-7
TGTGGCAGCAGCGTAGGGAGGTCGGACTACGAGCAGTACTTC
CGSSVGRSDYEQYF
>-|-|TRBV7-2|TRBJ2-3
TGTGCCAGCAGCTTAGAATGGAGGCCTCGCACAGATACTCAGTATTTT
CASSLEWRPRTDTQYF
>-|-|TRBV11-2|TRBJ2-1
TGTGCCAGCAGCTACCCCCTCGGACAGCCAGCCTACAATGAGCAGTTCTTC
CASSYPLGQPAYNEQFF
>-|TRBD2|TRBV12-3/TRBV12-4|TRBJ2-5
TGTGCCAGCAGCTTCGGGACTAGCATTAGAGGGACCCAGTACTTC
CASSFGTSIRGTQYF
>-|-|TRBV10-3|TRBJ2-6
TGTACCATCAGTGGCCGGCCCTCTGGGGCCAACGTCCTGACTTTC
CTISGRPSGANVLTF
>-|-|TRBV5-6|TRBJ1-2
TGTGCCTGCACCTATACGGGGGGCTACTATGGCTACACCTTC
CACTYTGGYYGYTF
>-|-|TRBV6-6|TRBJ1-2
TGTGCCAGCAGTTACTCTGCGGCTAACTATGGCTACACCTTC
CASSYSAANYGYTF
>-|-|TRBV13|TRBJ2-1
TGTGCCAGCAGCATCGGGATTTGGGAGCAGTTCTTC
CASSIGIWEQFF
>few|-|TRBV4-1|TRBJ1-1
TGCGCCAGCAGCCAACTGTACAGGGACCGAAGGAACACTGAAGCTTTCTTT
CASSQLYRDRRNTEAFF
>-|TRBD2|TRBV28|TRBJ2-7
TGTGCCTGCAGTCCACTAGCGGGAGGGCGCCACGAGCAGTACTTC
CACSPLAGGRHEQYF
>many|-|TRBV4-2|TRBJ2-7
TGTGCCAGCAGCCAAGAATTTGCAGGTGCCTACGAGCAGTACTTC
CASSQEFAGAYEQYF
>many|TRBD1|TRBV12-3/TRBV12-4|TRBJ1-3
TGTGCCAGCAGTACCGGACAGGGACAAAGCTCTGGAAACACCATATATTTT
CASSTGQGQSSGNTIYF
>-|-|TRBV9|TRBJ1-6
TGTGCCAGCAGCGTAAGAGGAGACAGCGATTCACCCCTCCACTTC
CASSVRGDSDSPLHF
>many|-|TRBV11-2|TRBJ2-6
TGTGCCAGCAGCTTAGGGCGGGCCAACGTCCTGACTTTC
CASSLGRANVLTF
>-|TRBD1|TRBV6-1|TRBJ2-6
TGTGCCAGCAGTCGACAACCGGGACAGGGTGACGGTGGGGCCAACGTCCTGACTTTC
CASSRQPGQGDGGANVLTF
>-|-|TRBV7-8|TRBJ2-1
TGTGCCAGCAGCTCCACATGGGGCGCATACAATGAGCAGTTCTTC
CASSSTWGAYNEQFF
>once|TRBD2|TRBV5-6|TRBJ2-7
TGTGCCAGCAGCTTGCGAACTAGCGGGGGACGCTACGAGCACTACTTC
CASSLRTSGGRYEHYF
>many|-|TRBV6-5|TRBJ2-1
TGTGCCAGCAGCCAGGGTGGACATGAGCAGTTCTTC
CASSQGGHEQFF
>once|-|TRBV9|TRBJ2-7
TGTGCCAGCAGCGTAGAAAGGACATCGAAGGGTGTCCACGAGCAGTACTTC
CASSVERTSKGVHEQYF
>-|TRBD2|TRBV4-3|TRBJ2-2
TGCGCCAGCAGCCAAGAGCATAGCGGGGGGAGCACCGGGGAGCTGTTTTTT
CASSQEHSGGSTGELFF
>few|TRBD2|TRBV5-4|TRBJ2-1
TGTGCCAGCAGGACTAGCGGAAAGGTCAATGAGCAGTTCTTC
CASRTSGKVNEQFF
>-|-|TRBV12-3/TRBV12-4|TRBJ2-7
TGTGCCAGCAGTGTGGTCCCTTATGCCGAGCAGTACTTC
CASSVVPYAEQYF
>-|-|TRBV6-1|TRBJ2-7
TGTGCCAGCAGTGAACCCGAATTTTTATACGAGCAGTACTTC
CASSEPEFLYEQYF
>-|-|TRBV12-3/TRBV12-4|TRBJ2-2
TGTGTCAGCAGTTCGCAGACCTCTATTGGTGGGGAGCTCTTTTTT
CVSSSQTSIGGELFF
>-|-|TRBV6-5|TRBJ2-1
TGTGCCGGCAGTTTCTTTCACTCCTACAATGAGCAGTTCTTC
CAGSFFHSYNEQFF
>-|TRBD2|TRBV28|TRBJ2-7
TGTGCCAGCAATAGGGAGGGCCCTTACGAGCAGTACTTC
CASNREGPYEQYF